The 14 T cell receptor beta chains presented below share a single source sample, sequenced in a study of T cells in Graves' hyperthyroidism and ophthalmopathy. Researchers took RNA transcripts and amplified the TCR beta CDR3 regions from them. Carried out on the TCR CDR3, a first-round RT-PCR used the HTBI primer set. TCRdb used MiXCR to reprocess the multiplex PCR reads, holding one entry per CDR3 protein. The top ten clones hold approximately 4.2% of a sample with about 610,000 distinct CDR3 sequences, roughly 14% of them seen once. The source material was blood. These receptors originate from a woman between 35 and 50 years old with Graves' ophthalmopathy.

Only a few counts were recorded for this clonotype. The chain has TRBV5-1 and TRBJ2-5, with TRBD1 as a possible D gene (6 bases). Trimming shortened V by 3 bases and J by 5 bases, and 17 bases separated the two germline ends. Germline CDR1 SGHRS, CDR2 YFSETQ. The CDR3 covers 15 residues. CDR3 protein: CASSSTGTPAETQYF. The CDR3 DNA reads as TGCGCCAGCAGCTCGACCGGGACACCGGCGGAGACCCAGTACTTC.

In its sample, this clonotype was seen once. CDR3 residues: CASSPDRGHQETQYF. CDR3 DNA: TGTGCCAGCAGCCCCGACCGGGGCCACCAAGAGACCCAGTACTTC. The V call is TRBV12-3 or TRBV12-4, the J call TRBJ2-5, with D possibly being TRBD1 or TRBD2 (5 bases each). V was clipped by 6 bases and J by 0 bases, with 14 bases between them. The CDR3 totals 15 residues.

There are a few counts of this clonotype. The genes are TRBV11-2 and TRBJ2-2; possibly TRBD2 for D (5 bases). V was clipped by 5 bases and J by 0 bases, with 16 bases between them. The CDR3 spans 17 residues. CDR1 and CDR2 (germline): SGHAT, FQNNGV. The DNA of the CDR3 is TGTGCCAGCAGCCTACCAAACCCCGGGGCGAACACCGGGGAGCTGTTTTTT. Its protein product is CASSLPNPGANTGELFF.

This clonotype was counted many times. The CDR3 DNA reads TGTGCCAGCGCGGGACAGCGTCCTTATAGCAATCAGCCCCAGCATTTT. It yields the protein CASAGQRPYSNQPQHF. The chain recombines TRBV27 with TRBJ1-5; 7 positions match TRBD1. V shed 8 bases, J shed 0 bases, and the junction held 10 bases outside the gene matches. The germline V gene encodes CDR1 MNHEY and CDR2 SMNVEV (reference sequence). The CDR3 is 16 amino acids.

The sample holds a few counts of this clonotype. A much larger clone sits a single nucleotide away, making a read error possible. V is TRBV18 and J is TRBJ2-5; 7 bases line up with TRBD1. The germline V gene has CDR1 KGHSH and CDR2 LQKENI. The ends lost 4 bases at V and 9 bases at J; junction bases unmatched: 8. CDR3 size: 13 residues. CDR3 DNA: TGTGCCAGCTCACAGGGGGCGGATGAGGCCCAGTACTTC. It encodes CASSQGADEAQYF.

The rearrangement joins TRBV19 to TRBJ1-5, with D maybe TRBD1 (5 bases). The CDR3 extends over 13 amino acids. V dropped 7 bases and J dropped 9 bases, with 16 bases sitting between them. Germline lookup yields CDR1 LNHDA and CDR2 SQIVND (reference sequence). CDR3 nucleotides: TGTGCCAGTACAAGAGGGGAACGAAGGCCCCAGCATTTT. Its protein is CASTRGERRPQHF.

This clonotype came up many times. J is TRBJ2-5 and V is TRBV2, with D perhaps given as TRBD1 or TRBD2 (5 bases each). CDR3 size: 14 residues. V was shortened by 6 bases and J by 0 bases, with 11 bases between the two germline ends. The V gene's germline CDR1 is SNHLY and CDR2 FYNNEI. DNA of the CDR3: TGTGCCAGCAGATCGGGGCCAGACCAAGAGACCCAGTACTTC. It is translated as CASRSGPDQETQYF.

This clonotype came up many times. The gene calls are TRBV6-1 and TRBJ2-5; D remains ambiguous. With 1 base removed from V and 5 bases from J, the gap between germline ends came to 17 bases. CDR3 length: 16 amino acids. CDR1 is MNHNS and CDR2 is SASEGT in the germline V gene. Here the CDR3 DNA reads TGTGCCAGCAGTGAAGGGGCCCGGCTGGTAGGGGAGACCCAGTACTTC. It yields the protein CASSEGARLVGETQYF.

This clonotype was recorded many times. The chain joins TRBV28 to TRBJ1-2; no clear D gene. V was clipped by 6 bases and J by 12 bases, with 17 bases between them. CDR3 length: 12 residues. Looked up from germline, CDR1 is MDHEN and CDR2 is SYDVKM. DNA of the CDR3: TGTGCCAGCAGCACAACGGACGCTTTCAACACCTTC. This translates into CASSTTDAFNTF.

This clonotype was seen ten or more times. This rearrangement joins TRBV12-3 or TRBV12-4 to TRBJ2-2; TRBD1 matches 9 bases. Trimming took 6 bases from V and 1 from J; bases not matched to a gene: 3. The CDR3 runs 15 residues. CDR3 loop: CASSWGQGNTGELFF. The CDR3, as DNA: TGTGCCAGCAGCTGGGGACAGGGGAACACCGGGGAGCTGTTTTTT.

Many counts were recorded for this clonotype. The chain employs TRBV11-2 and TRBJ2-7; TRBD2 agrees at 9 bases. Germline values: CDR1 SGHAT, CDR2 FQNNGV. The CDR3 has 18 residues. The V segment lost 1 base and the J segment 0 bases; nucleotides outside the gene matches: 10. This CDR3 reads CASSLGSREGPSSYEQYF. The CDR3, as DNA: TGTGCCAGCAGCTTAGGGTCGCGGGAGGGCCCGAGCTCCTACGAGCAGTACTTC.

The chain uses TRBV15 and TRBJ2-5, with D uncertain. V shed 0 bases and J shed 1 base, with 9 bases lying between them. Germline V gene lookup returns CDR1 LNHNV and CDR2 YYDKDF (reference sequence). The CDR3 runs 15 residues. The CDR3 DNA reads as TGTGCCACCAGCAGAGATTTGACACCCCAAGAGACCCAGTACTTC. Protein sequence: CATSRDLTPQETQYF.

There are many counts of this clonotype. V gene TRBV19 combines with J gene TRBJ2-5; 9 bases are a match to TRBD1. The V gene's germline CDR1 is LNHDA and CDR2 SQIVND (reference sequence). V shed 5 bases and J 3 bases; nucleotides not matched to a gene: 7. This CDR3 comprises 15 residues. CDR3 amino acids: CASSSWTGDEETQYF. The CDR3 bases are TGTGCCAGTAGTTCGTGGACAGGGGACGAAGAGACCCAGTACTTC.

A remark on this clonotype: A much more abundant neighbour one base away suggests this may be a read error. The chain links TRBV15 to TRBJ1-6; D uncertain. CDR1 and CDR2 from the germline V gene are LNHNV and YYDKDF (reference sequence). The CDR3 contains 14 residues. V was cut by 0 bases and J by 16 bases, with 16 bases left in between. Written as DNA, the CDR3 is TGTGCCACCAGCAGAGAAGAGGGCGTGGGCGAGCTCCACTTT. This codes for CATSREEGVGELHF.